The following is a T cell receptor beta chain sequence with its context. Its antigen is unidentified. Gene names follow the mouse nomenclature. The read terminates 1 residue before the CDR3 end, so the remaining end is supplied by the germline J gene. The record originates from a study of tissue T cells after allogeneic stem cell transplantation. Findings and limits, study-wide: Anatomically similar tissues had similar TCR repertoires within each patient. Only a limited share of tissue TCRs appeared in blood or spleen. This small cohort was clinically heterogeneous, and sampling depth was a limitation.

Stated time point: mouse harvest day 7 after allogeneic transplant. Tail vein injection delivered 10^7 T-cell-depleted bone marrow cells and 10^6 splenic CD5+ T cells. Tissues came from B6→BALB/c major-mismatch GVHD mice at day 7 or 14. Method: immunoSEQ multiplex PCR; TCRdb's copy keeps in-frame clones and lacks some. This table holds 4,800 or so clones, less than 65% found once. There are 12 residues in the CDR3. The V end was cut by 6 bases, the J end by 0 bases, with 2 bases between. CDR1 and CDR2 (germline): KGHPV, FQNQEV (reference sequence). This receptor was identified in a female BALB/c mouse given C57BL/6 T cells with graft-versus-host disease after an allogeneic hematopoietic cell transplant. The chain has TRBV26 and TRBJ2-2, with no clear D. The sample consisted of gut tissue. The CDR3 reads CASRANTGQLYF. The part of the CDR3 DNA that was read is TGTGCCAGCAGGGCAAACACCGGGCAGCTCTAC.